This record covers a single TCR beta chain. This sample was included in a study of blood T cell repertoires in COVID-19. Background on the study: Both acute and convalescent COVID-19 samples were obtained from the United States, Italy and Spain.

CDR1 is SGHTA and CDR2 is FQGNSA in the germline V gene. This CDR3 spans 16 amino acids. The V end was cut by 4 bases, the J end by 0 bases, with 16 bases between. TCRdb keeps only in-frame clones here, not all; method: immunoSEQ multiplex PCR. The table includes about 140,000 clones, almost 80% detected once. The sequenced sample was PBMCs or T cells enriched from blood (not recorded which). The TCR comes from a woman aged 45-65 years who had recovered from COVID-19. This chain uses TRBV7-2 with TRBJ2-7; possible D gene TRBD1, 5 bases. The CDR3 protein is CASSSPITGSSYEQYF. The CDR3 region has the DNA TGTGCCAGCAGCTCCCCCATAACAGGATCCTCCTACGAGCAGTACTTC.